The 9 T cell receptor beta chains below were found in one sample sequenced in a study of blood T cell repertoires in COVID-19. The table came from immunoSEQ multiplex PCR; TCRdb's copy has only in-frame clones and leaves some out. The table has about 170,000 clones, 70% to 90% seen once. The specimen sequenced was peripheral blood. Receptor source: a man between 60 and 70 years old who had recovered from COVID-19.

This chain links TRBV10-3 with TRBJ2-7, with TRBD1 matching over 9 bases. J was trimmed by 7 bases and V by 8 bases; bases with no gene match: 6. This CDR3 comprises 12 residues. From germline, CDR1 is ENHRY and CDR2 SYGVKD. The CDR3 region has the DNA TGTGCCATCCGGGACAGGGAGGAAGAGCAGTACTTC. Protein sequence: CAIRDREEEQYF.

The DNA of the CDR3 is TGTGCCAGCAGCTGGGCAGATGAGGAAGCTTTCTTT. Translated: CASSWADEEAFF. V is TRBV7-9 and J is TRBJ1-1, with D hard to call. The CDR3 is made up of 12 amino acids. V dropped 4 bases and J dropped 8 bases, with 11 bases sitting between them. Germline CDR1 reads SEHNR; CDR2 reads FQNEAQ (reference sequence).

This chain uses TRBV27 with TRBJ2-5; 8 bases line up with TRBD2. The CDR3 runs to 16 residues. V was pared by 2 bases and J by 2 bases, with 7 bases of the junction left unmatched. The germline CDR1 and CDR2 sequences are MNHEY and SMNVEV (reference sequence). CDR3 DNA: TGTGCCAGCAGTTTAGCCGGGGGGGCCACTCAAGAGACCCAGTACTTC. This codes for CASSLAGGATQETQYF.

J is TRBJ2-3 and V is TRBV5-1; TRBD2 matches at 9 bases. The ends lost 6 bases at V and 2 bases at J; junction bases unmatched: 10. The CDR3 consists of 16 residues. CDR1 is SGHRS, CDR2 YFSETQ, per germline. The CDR3 sequence: CASKRSGGRTTDTQYF. DNA of the CDR3: TGCGCCAGCAAGAGGAGCGGGGGGCGTACCACAGATACGCAGTATTTT. The full variable domain, rest sourced from reference TRBV5-1 and TRBJ2-3, is KAGVTQTPRYLIKTRGQQVTLSCSPISGHRSVSWYQQTPGQGLQFLFEYFSETQRNKGNFPGRFSGRQFSNSRSEMNVSTLELGDSALYLCASKRSGGRTTDTQYFGPGTRLTVL.

The rearrangement links TRBV5-4 to TRBJ1-2, with D possibly TRBD1 on 5 matching bases. The CDR3 has 13 amino acids. V was trimmed by 0 bases and J by 8 bases, leaving 11 bases between them. CDR1 is SGHNT, CDR2 YYREEE, per germline (reference sequence). The CDR3 nucleotides read TGTGCCAGCAGCTTGGCCTCCAGGGTAGGCTACACCTTC. Amino acids: CASSLASRVGYTF. The full variable domain, rest sourced from reference TRBV5-4 and TRBJ1-2, is ETGVTQSPTHLIKTRGQQVTLRCSSQSGHNTVSWYQQALGQGPQFIFQYYREEENGRGNFPPRFSGLQFPNYSSELNVNALELDDSALYLCASSLASRVGYTFGSGTRLTVV.

The chain recombines TRBV10-3 with TRBJ1-6, with 8 bases lining up with TRBD1. Germline assignment: CDR1 ENHRY and CDR2 SYGVKD. Losses at the gene ends were 11 bases for V and 9 bases for J; bases not matched to a gene: 15. The CDR3 covers 15 residues. CDR3 nucleotide sequence: TGTGCCGCACGGGAACAGGGGGGGACGAGTTCACCCCTCCACTTT. It is translated as CAAREQGGTSSPLHF.

The chain carries TRBV19 and TRBJ2-7; possible D gene TRBD1, 6 bases. CDR3 length: 16 amino acids. The germline V and J ends were trimmed by 2 bases and 0 bases, with 14 bases remaining between them. CDR1 and CDR2 from the germline V gene are LNHDA and SQIVND (reference sequence). CDR3 in DNA: TGTGCCAGTAGTATACCCTCACAGGGTACCTCCTACGAGCAGTACTTC. As protein: CASSIPSQGTSYEQYF.

The chain uses TRBV18 and TRBJ1-1, with D unclear. CDR3 length equals 14 residues. V lost 4 bases and J 1 base, leaving 10 bases between the germline ends. Germline V CDR1 and CDR2: KGHSH, LQKENI. Here the CDR3 reads CASSRDGKNTEAFF. The CDR3 DNA is TGTGCCAGCTCACGCGACGGGAAGAACACTGAAGCTTTCTTT.

The gene calls are TRBV7-8 and TRBJ1-5; weak D call: TRBD1 (6 bases). The CDR3 loop spans 13 amino acids. Trimming took off 5 bases at V and 6 bases at J, with 11 bases between the two ends. Germline values: CDR1 SGHVS, CDR2 FQNEAQ. CDR3 nucleotides: TGTGCCAGCAGCGGGGGCAGGGTTCAGCCCCAGCATTTT. Its protein product is CASSGGRVQPQHF.